This T cell receptor (beta chain) was identified in a study of T cell repertoires in cytomegalovirus infection. Across the whole study: The public TCR beta signatures pointed to both CMV infection and matching HLA type. Study findings and constraints: The study identified carriers of CMV plus the relevant HLA from cumulative public TCR beta family frequency. CMV-specific TCR beta clonotypes restricted by HLA-C were the ones dominating the ex vivo response.

Per the germline V gene, CDR1 is SEHNR and CDR2 is FQNEAQ (reference sequence). The CDR3 extends over 16 amino acids. V lost 1 base, J lost 4 bases, and 14 bases lay in between. TCRdb re-called the reads through MiXCR, storing one row per CDR3 protein. The repertoire holds 230,000 or so distinct CDR3 sequences, around 15% seen once, with less than 60% in the top ten. This clonotype was counted at least ten times. The target antigen is unknown. Source material: CD8+ T cells from PBMCs. The source is a human donor in good health (CMV status not recorded). Some clones in this sample may be carry-over from other donors' samples. The chain has TRBV7-9 and TRBJ1-5; no reliable D call. The CDR3 region has the DNA TGTGCCAGCAGCTTAGACGACAAGGGCGGAAATCAGCCCCAGCATTTT. Residues: CASSLDDKGGNQPQHF.